The 14 T cell receptor beta chains presented below share a single source sample, sequenced in a study of breast tumors, draining lymph nodes, adjacent tissues. MiXCR, run by TCRdb on the multiplex PCR reads, gives a single entry per CDR3 protein. The sample holds about 12,000 distinct CDR3 sequences, approximately 70% seen once. What was sequenced was tumor-adjacent breast tissue. These TCRs come from a female donor with breast cancer. Some clones in this sample may be carry-over from other donors' samples.

In its sample, this clonotype was seen many times. The rearrangement joins TRBV20-1 to TRBJ2-3; 8 nucleotides agree with TRBD2. The CDR3 is made up of 17 amino acids. V shed 5 bases, J shed 4 bases, and the junction held 17 bases outside the gene matches. Germline CDR1 and CDR2: DFQATT and SNEGSKA (reference sequence). The CDR3 protein is CSAPPRSSGGLPDTQYF. For the CDR3, the DNA is TGCAGTGCTCCACCCAGATCGAGCGGGGGCCTGCCAGATACGCAGTATTTT.

This rearrangement joins TRBV7-3 to TRBJ2-2; D remains unclear. CDR3 length: 13 residues. In germline, CDR1 is SGHTA, CDR2 FQGTGA. V was pared by 2 bases and J by 4 bases, with 5 bases between. CDR3 in amino acids: CASSLYGTGELFF. CDR3 coding DNA: TGTGCCAGCAGCTTATATGGCACCGGGGAGCTGTTTTTT.

The CDR3 coding sequence is TGTGCCAGCAGCCTAGACAGGGGTCACAATGAGCAGTTCTTC. The encoded protein is CASSLDRGHNEQFF. The chain carries TRBV7-2 and TRBJ2-1, with 8 bases fitting TRBD1. CDR3 length: 14 amino acids. V lost 5 bases to trimming and J lost 5 bases; unmatched junction nucleotides: 5. Germline-derived CDR1 and CDR2 are SGHTA and FQGNSA.

This clonotype appeared many times. The genes are TRBV15 and TRBJ1-3; 9 positions match TRBD1. The junction had 13 bases not matched to a gene; V was cut back by 1 base and J by 0 bases. The germline V gene has CDR1 LNHNV and CDR2 YYDKDF (reference sequence). CDR3 length: 20 amino acids. The CDR3 DNA reads as TGTGCCACCAGCAGAGTTTACGGGGACAGGGAATCGGGCTCTGGAAACACCATATATTTT. Amino acid sequence: CATSRVYGDRESGSGNTIYF. The variable domain in full, with the rest retrieved from reference TRBV15 and TRBJ1-3, is DAMVIQNPRYQVTQFGKPVTLSCSQTLNHNVMYWYQQKSSQAPKLLFHYYDKDFNNEADTPDNFQSRRPNTSFCFLDIRSPGLGDTAMYLCATSRVYGDRESGSGNTIYFGEGSWLTVV.

As regards this clonotype: At one end, the junction sequence differs from germline, possibly due to a read error. This rearrangement joins TRBV7-2 to TRBJ1-5; D uncertain. This CDR3 is built from 13 residues. Germline values: CDR1 SGHTA, CDR2 FQGNSA. The CDR3 sequence: CASSIAPDQPQHF. In DNA, the CDR3 is TGTGCCAGCAGCATAGCGCCCGATCAGCCCCAGCATTTT. Based on the CDR3 plus reference TRBV7-2 and TRBJ1-5, the full variable domain is GAGVSQSPSNKVTEKGKDVELRCDPISGHTALYWYRQSLGQGLEFLIYFQGNSAPDKSGLPSDRFSAERTGGSVSTLTIQRTQQEDSAVYLCASSIAPDQPQHFGDGTRLSIL.

In this sample, this clonotype is medium-sized (0.01 to 0.1%). V gene TRBV11-3 combines with J gene TRBJ2-3, with a possible D match to TRBD1 (6 bases). The CDR3 loop spans 14 amino acids. CDR1 is SGHNT, CDR2 YENEEA, per germline. Trimming removed 4 bases at V and 1 base at J, with 9 bases between. Here the CDR3 reads CASSSRGGTDTQYF. For the CDR3, the DNA is TGTGCCAGCAGCTCCAGGGGTGGCACAGATACGCAGTATTTT. Full variable domain (outside the CDR3, taken from reference TRBV11-3 and TRBJ2-3): EAGVVQSPRYKIIEKKQPVAFWCNPISGHNTLYWYLQNLGQGPELLIRYENEEAVDDSQLPKDRFSAERLKGVDSTLKIQPAELGDSAVYLCASSSRGGTDTQYFGPGTRLTVL.

This clonotype appeared once. V usage is TRBV12-3 or TRBV12-4 and J usage is TRBJ2-1, with TRBD1 matching 10 bases. The V gene end was trimmed by 2 bases and the J gene end by 6 bases; junction bases not matched to a gene: 1. CDR3 length equals 14 residues. Here the CDR3 DNA reads TGTGCCAGCAGTTTATGGGACAGGGGCAATGAGCAGTTCTTC. This codes for CASSLWDRGNEQFF.

J is TRBJ2-7 and V is TRBV7-2; D unresolved. Deletions cut 5 bases from V and 3 bases from J, with 8 bases between. Germline CDR1 is SGHTA and CDR2 is FQGNSA. This CDR3 contains 12 residues. For the CDR3, the DNA is TGTGCCAGCAGCAGGGATGACTACGAGCAGTACTTC. This gives the protein CASSRDDYEQYF.

The gene calls are TRBV7-9 and TRBJ1-2; 8 bases line up with TRBD1. Germline assignment: CDR1 SEHNR and CDR2 FQNEAQ (reference sequence). The trim removed 1 base at V and 2 bases at J, leaving 3 bases unmatched. CDR3 length: 15 residues. CDR3: CASSLEQGANYGYTF. The CDR3 DNA reads as TGTGCCAGCAGCTTAGAGCAGGGGGCAAACTATGGCTACACCTTC.

The sample holds one count of this clonotype. The chain recombines TRBV7-8 with TRBJ2-5; D ambiguous. Germline CDR1 SGHVS, CDR2 FQNEAQ. Trimming shortened V by 5 bases and J by 1 base, and 5 bases separated the two germline ends. This CDR3 has 12 amino acids. The CDR3 is CASSPAQETQYF. Written as DNA, the CDR3 is TGTGCCAGCAGCCCGGCCCAAGAGACCCAGTACTTC.

The rearrangement uses TRBV29-1 and TRBJ2-1; D is unclear. V dropped 2 bases and J dropped 7 bases, with 6 bases sitting between them. Germline loops: CDR1 SQVTM, CDR2 ANQGSEA. The CDR3 totals 11 residues. CDR3 DNA: TGCAGCGTTGAATTCTTGAATGAGCAGTTCTTC. Protein product: CSVEFLNEQFF.

This chain joins TRBV12-3 or TRBV12-4 and TRBJ2-5; 9 positions agree with TRBD1. With V trimmed by 5 bases and J by 3 bases, 7 bases remained unmatched. The length of the CDR3 is 15 residues. The CDR3 coding sequence is TGTGCCAGCAGTCCCGGGACAGGGTTCGAAGAGACCCAGTACTTC. Its protein product is CASSPGTGFEETQYF.

This clonotype was detected many times. The V and J genes are TRBV25-1 and TRBJ1-2, with D hard to call. This CDR3 spans 12 amino acids. Trimming shortened V by 6 bases and J by 4 bases, and 9 bases separated the two germline ends. Looked up from germline, CDR1 is MGHDK and CDR2 is SYGVNS. The CDR3 bases are TGTGCCAGCAGCCACCGGGGCTATGGCTACACCTTC. It specifies CASSHRGYGYTF.

The J gene is TRBJ2-5, the V gene TRBV24-1; TRBD1 aligns across 7 bases. Germline V gene data show CDR1 as KGHDR and CDR2 as SFDVKD. V lost 3 bases and J lost 6; bases outside the gene matches: 6. The CDR3 contains 14 residues. This chain's CDR3 is CATSDPGTVKTQYF. The CDR3 coding sequence is TGTGCCACCAGTGATCCCGGGACAGTGAAGACCCAGTACTTC.